This T cell receptor beta chain appears in the sequencing data of a study of T cells after yellow fever vaccination. Overall study results and limits: From the bulk population, abundant clonotypes could contaminate and appear within FACS-sorted repertoires. In post-booster samples, most primary-vaccination clones reappeared (approximately 95% CD4, around 87% CD8).

The 5'RACE template-switching step produced TCR cDNA and added a universal primer site and UMIs. MiXCR was run by TCRdb on the 5' RACE reads, yielding one entry per CDR3 protein. Found here are 300,000 to 450,000 distinct CDR3 sequences, roughly 8.4% of them singletons; the top ten hold approximately 16%. In this sample, this clonotype turned up a few times. What it recognizes is unknown. The CDR3 contains 13 residues. V lost 9 bases to trimming and J lost 5 bases; unmatched junction nucleotides: 5. Germline lookup yields CDR1 ENHRY and CDR2 SYGVKD. This clonotype was obtained from a young man who received the YFV17D yellow fever vaccine. The specimen comprised PBMCs, sampled roughly 45 days after the first yellow fever vaccination. The V gene is TRBV10-3, the J gene TRBJ2-1; 9 positions agree with TRBD1. The CDR3 loop reads CAMTGTGNNEQFF. The CDR3 DNA reads as TGTGCCATGACCGGGACAGGGAACAATGAGCAGTTCTTC.